This T cell receptor (beta chain) stems from a study of cytomegalovirus exposure and HLA in healthy donors. The PCR employed 60 Vbeta primers together with 13 Jbeta primers. The assay was immunoSEQ multiplex PCR, and TCRdb's table has in-frame clones only and misses some. The data show some 130,000 clones, approximately 80% seen once. This clone was detected only a few times. CDR1 and CDR2 (germline): SGHDT, YYEEEE. Trimming took 1 base from V and 1 from J, leaving 8 bases between them. The CDR3 covers 15 residues. The chain uses TRBV5-6 and TRBJ2-2, with D uncertain. The sequence was obtained from a man aged 30 to 45 in good health and CMV-seronegative. Sequenced material: PBMCs. The CDR3 nucleotides read TGTGCCAGCAGCTTGCTCGGTTTGAACACCGGGGAGCTGTTTTTT. Amino acid sequence: CASSLLGLNTGELFF.